Listed below are T cell receptor beta chains from one sample, sequenced in a study of blood T cell repertoires in COVID-19. Measured with immunoSEQ multiplex PCR; TCRdb has only the in-frame clones, and not every one. The data contain 200,000 to 300,000 clones, about 83% of them singletons. Sequenced: peripheral blood. These receptors originate from a man under 40 who had recovered from COVID-19. The CDR3 runs from the conserved cysteine through the conserved F or W. Fields, in order: V gene, clone size, J gene, D gene, CDR3 protein, CDR3 DNA. The D gene is left open where the match is weak. Size values are once, few and many counts, or a class for expanded clones, and some rows have none.

>TRBV3-1/TRBV3-2|.|TRBJ1-1|TRBD1
CASSQEWTGSQNTEAFF
TGTGCCAGCAGCCAAGAATGGACAGGGAGCCAGAACACTGAAGCTTTCTTT
>TRBV3-1/TRBV3-2|.|TRBJ2-7|TRBD1
CASSLPGQGTGEQYF
TGTGCCAGCAGCCTGCCCGGACAGGGAACGGGAGAGCAGTACTTC
>TRBV3-1/TRBV3-2|.|TRBJ1-5|.
CASSQADFQPQHF
TGTGCCAGCAGCCAAGCAGATTTCCAGCCCCAGCATTTT
>TRBV10-2|.|TRBJ2-1|TRBD1
CASRQGAGYNEQFF
TGCGCCAGCAGACAGGGGGCCGGCTACAATGAGCAGTTCTTC
>TRBV4-1|few|TRBJ2-1|TRBD1
CASSQGQGDWEQFF
TGCGCCAGCAGCCAGGGGCAGGGGGATTGGGAGCAGTTCTTC
>TRBV28|few|TRBJ1-2|.
CASSSSTWGYTF
TGTGCCAGCAGCTCTAGTACCTGGGGCTACACCTTC
>TRBV5-6|.|TRBJ2-5|TRBD2
CASRGLAEETQYF
TGTGCCAGCAGGGGACTAGCCGAAGAGACCCAGTACTTC
>TRBV11-2|.|TRBJ2-1|TRBD2
CASSPLAGAHNEQFF
TGTGCCAGCAGCCCTCTAGCGGGGGCTCACAATGAGCAGTTCTTC
>TRBV4-2|.|TRBJ2-7|TRBD2
CASSQDGEGEQYF
TGTGCCAGCAGCCAAGATGGGGAGGGCGAGCAGTACTTC
>TRBV19|.|TRBJ2-2|.
CASSWGTWYTGELFF
TGTGCCAGTAGTTGGGGGACATGGTACACCGGGGAGCTGTTTTTT
>TRBV9|.|TRBJ2-3|TRBD2
CASSQAGGADTQYF
TGTGCCAGCAGCCAAGCGGGGGGGGCAGATACGCAGTATTTT
>TRBV6-5|few|TRBJ2-7|.
CASSPVSGVDREQYF
TGTGCCAGCAGCCCGGTGTCAGGGGTGGATCGGGAGCAGTACTTC
>TRBV5-1|.|TRBJ1-6|.
CASSLEGQGTNSPLHF
TGCGCCAGCAGCTTGGAAGGGCAGGGTACGAATTCACCCCTCCACTTT
>TRBV7-9|.|TRBJ2-7|TRBD1
CASSLAGTGGEQYF
TGTGCCAGCAGCTTAGCGGGGACAGGGGGCGAGCAGTACTTC
>TRBV6-5|.|TRBJ2-1|TRBD1
CASSYSSGTGAMEQFF
TGTGCCAGCAGTTACTCGTCCGGGACAGGCGCCATGGAGCAGTTCTTC
>TRBV7-2|.|TRBJ2-1|.
CASSLPGGGGNEQFF
TGTGCCAGCAGCTTGCCTGGGGGCGGTGGGAATGAGCAGTTCTTC
>TRBV6-5|.|TRBJ1-5|.
CASSQMEESNQPQHF
TGTGCCAGCAGTCAAATGGAGGAAAGCAATCAGCCCCAGCATTTT
>TRBV5-8|.|TRBJ1-2|TRBD1
CASSFRTGSYYGYTF
TGTGCCAGCAGCTTCCGGACAGGGTCGTACTATGGCTACACCTTC
>TRBV6-1|.|TRBJ2-1|.
CASSAVTRNYGRFF
TGTGCCAGCAGTGCAGTAACTAGGAACTACGGCCGGTTCTTC
>TRBV13|.|TRBJ1-2|TRBD1
CASSFIGGAYGYTF
TGTGCCAGCAGCTTTATAGGGGGCGCCTATGGCTACACCTTC
>TRBV7-9|.|TRBJ2-1|TRBD2
CASSLGSGGLNEQFF
TGTGCCAGCAGCTTAGGTAGCGGGGGATTGAATGAGCAGTTCTTC
>TRBV5-1|few|TRBJ1-5|TRBD1
CASSRGTGGNQPQHF
TGCGCCAGCAGCCGTGGGACAGGCGGCAATCAGCCCCAGCATTTT
>TRBV27|.|TRBJ1-6|.
CASSSPRRENSPLHF
TGTGCCAGCAGTTCTCCCAGGAGGGAGAATTCACCCCTCCACTTT
>TRBV6-1|once|TRBJ1-4|.
CASREGGANEKLFF
TGTGCCAGCAGGGAAGGGGGGGCTAATGAAAAACTGTTTTTT
>TRBV28|.|TRBJ2-3|TRBD1
CASSRDRVLDTQYF
TGTGCCAGCAGCCGGGACAGGGTTTTAGATACGCAGTATTTT
>TRBV7-3|once|TRBJ1-1|TRBD1
CASSAVGQGSTEAFF
TGTGCCAGCAGCGCCGTCGGACAGGGCTCCACTGAAGCTTTCTTT